Here is one TCR beta chain with its context. This entry belongs to a study of blood T cell repertoires in COVID-19. The overall study: Samples representing acute and convalescent COVID-19 were sourced from the United States, Italy and Spain. PBMCs, B-cell-depleted T cells, or T cells provided the cDNA or gDNA that made up the material.

Looked up from germline, CDR1 is MNHEY and CDR2 is SVGAGI. V shed 6 bases and J shed 7 bases, with 15 bases lying between them. The CDR3 has 13 amino acids. Per the study methods: Amplification with reference gene primers provided the estimates of nucleated cell counts. Assay used: immunoSEQ multiplex PCR; TCRdb lists only in-frame clones, some missing. V and J calls and clone size are as listed in that table; D and trimming were resolved from the DNA. The profile shows about 83,000 clones, 80% to 90% of them singletons. V and J are TRBV6-5 and TRBJ1-2; no reliable D call. This clonotype was obtained from a woman aged 80 or older with acute or convalescent COVID-19. Sequencing was done on a sample of peripheral blood. The CDR3 spells CASSSREISGYTF. CDR3 DNA sequence: TGTGCCAGCAGCTCTAGGGAGATTAGTGGCTACACCTTC.